The rows below give T cell receptor beta chains drawn from one sample of a study of blood T cells in healthy people across ages. TCRdb itself ran the 5' RACE reads through MiXCR, one entry per CDR3 protein. Of around 400,000 distinct CDR3 sequences in the sample, over 45% were seen once. Material: blood. These receptors all stem from a man aged 55-75 years in good health. The CDR3 runs from the conserved cysteine through the conserved F or W. The D gene is left open where the match is weak. Clone size, where shown, is once, few, many, or a class for clones that have expanded.

cdr3_aa | cdr3_nt | j_call | clone_size | d_call | v_call
CSAMWDRGGFF | TGCAGTGCTATGTGGGACAGGGGGGGGTTCTTC | TRBJ2-1 | few | TRBD1 | TRBV20-1
CASLQGGAITGELFF | TGTGCCAGCCTACAAGGGGGGGCGATAACCGGGGAGCTGTTTTTT | TRBJ2-2 | . | . | TRBV28
CAWSWLAGTGELFF | TGTGCCTGGAGTTGGCTAGCGGGGACCGGGGAGCTGTTTTTT | TRBJ2-2 | few | TRBD2 | TRBV30
CASSELGRAFPGYTF | TGTGCCAGCAGTGAATTGGGTAGGGCATTTCCTGGCTACACCTTC | TRBJ1-2 | . | . | TRBV6-1
CASSYSTSEQYF | TGTGCCAGCAGTTACTCGACCAGCGAGCAGTACTTC | TRBJ2-7 | once | . | TRBV6-5
CASRRGTGGTYEQYF | TGTGCCAGCAGACGGGGGACAGGGGGAACCTACGAGCAGTACTTC | TRBJ2-7 | few | TRBD1 | TRBV28
CASRVAPVDTQYF | TGTGCCAGCAGGGTAGCGCCAGTGGATACGCAGTATTTT | TRBJ2-3 | once | . | TRBV12-3/TRBV12-4
CSAARDRNYEQYF | TGCAGTGCTGCCCGAGACCGGAACTACGAGCAGTACTTC | TRBJ2-7 | . | . | TRBV20-1
CASSYAGTGKKTQYF | TGTGCCAGCAGTTACGCCGGGACAGGGAAGAAGACCCAGTACTTC | TRBJ2-5 | . | TRBD1 | TRBV6-5
CSAPRTGEETQYF | TGCAGTGCTCCCCGAACAGGGGAGGAGACCCAGTACTTC | TRBJ2-5 | . | TRBD1 | TRBV20-1
CASSGVRGETQYF | TGCGCCAGCAGTGGTGTCAGGGGGGAGACCCAGTACTTC | TRBJ2-5 | . | TRBD1 | TRBV10-2
CSAKVAGEGIEQYF | TGCAGTGCAAAGGTGGCAGGGGAGGGGATCGAGCAGTACTTC | TRBJ2-7 | few | . | TRBV20-1
CASSLGSGGSYNEQYF | TGTGCCAGCAGCCTGGGAAGCGGGGGTTCCTACAATGAGCAGTACTTC | TRBJ2-7 | . | TRBD2 | TRBV3-1
CASSYSVTSNYGYTF | TGTGCCAGCAGTTACTCCGTCACATCTAACTATGGCTACACCTTC | TRBJ1-2 | . | . | TRBV6-5
CASSSGGLAGGHNEQFF | TGTGCCAGCAGCTCTGGTGGGCTAGCGGGAGGCCACAATGAGCAGTTCTTC | TRBJ2-1 | many | TRBD2 | TRBV11-2
CSAHGGSPETQYF | TGCAGTGCTCATGGCGGATCCCCAGAGACCCAGTACTTC | TRBJ2-5 | . | . | TRBV20-1
CSGFYEQYF | TGCAGCGGTTTCTACGAGCAGTACTTC | TRBJ2-7 | . | . | TRBV29-1
CSARDRGDPLQETQYF | TGCAGTGCTAGAGATCGGGGAGATCCACTCCAAGAGACCCAGTACTTC | TRBJ2-5 | . | . | TRBV20-1
CASSWTSSTDTQYF | TGTGCCAGCAGTTGGACAAGCAGCACAGATACGCAGTATTTT | TRBJ2-3 | . | . | TRBV6-2/TRBV6-3
CASSPINRGREQYF | TGTGCCAGCAGCCCTATCAACAGGGGTAGGGAGCAGTACTTC | TRBJ2-7 | few | TRBD1 | TRBV7-2
CASGSNRVEGSYNEQYF | TGTGCCAGCGGATCCAACCGAGTGGAGGGCTCCTACAATGAGCAGTACTTC | TRBJ2-7 | . | . | TRBV6-1
CASRFQSYEQFF | TGTGCCAGCCGTTTTCAGAGTTATGAGCAGTTCTTC | TRBJ2-1 | . | . | TRBV28
CASSYTYFGGPQETQYF | TGTGCCAGCAGTTACACCTATTTCGGGGGGCCCCAAGAGACCCAGTACTTC | TRBJ2-5 | . | . | TRBV6-5
CSVVTGLHVYGYTF | TGCAGCGTTGTGACAGGGCTTCATGTCTATGGCTACACCTTC | TRBJ1-2 | . | TRBD1 | TRBV29-1
CAGGQAANEQFF | TGTGCAGGCGGACAGGCAGCCAATGAGCAGTTCTTC | TRBJ2-1 | . | TRBD1 | TRBV2
CASSQDHSLYGYTF | TGCGCCAGCAGCCAAGATCACAGCCTTTATGGCTACACCTTC | TRBJ1-2 | few | . | TRBV4-1
CASSPTGPGANVLTF | TGTGCCAGCAGTCCGACAGGGCCTGGGGCCAACGTCCTGACTTTC | TRBJ2-6 | few | TRBD1 | TRBV12-3/TRBV12-4
CASSLSPGGRYEQYF | TGTGCCAGCAGCTTAAGTCCGGGAGGGAGGTACGAGCAGTACTTC | TRBJ2-7 | few | TRBD2 | TRBV7-2
CSVARGTDTQYF | TGCAGCGTTGCCAGGGGCACAGATACGCAGTATTTT | TRBJ2-3 | many | . | TRBV29-1
CASSQVRGGEGYTF | TGTGCCAGCAGCCAAGTTCGGGGGGGGGAAGGCTACACCTTC | TRBJ1-2 | . | . | TRBV4-2
CASSLTGGYGYTF | TGTGCCAGCAGCCTTACAGGCGGCTATGGCTACACCTTC | TRBJ1-2 | many | . | TRBV6-5
CASMGLLGGSGSSYEQYF | TGTGCCAGCATGGGGTTACTGGGAGGGAGCGGTAGCTCCTACGAGCAGTACTTC | TRBJ2-7 | . | TRBD2 | TRBV7-2
CASSSGVFQDNEQFF | TGTGCCAGCAGCTCGGGGGTGTTTCAGGATAATGAGCAGTTCTTC | TRBJ2-1 | . | . | TRBV7-8
CASSPGGHAFF | TGTGCCAGCAGCCCGGGGGGGCACGCTTTCTTT | TRBJ1-1 | . | . | TRBV6-2/TRBV6-3
CASTIPRAQGETQYF | TGTGCCAGCACCATCCCGCGCGCACAGGGAGAGACCCAGTACTTC | TRBJ2-5 | . | . | TRBV7-9
CASRLGGVGTDTQYF | TGTGCCAGCAGACTAGGGGGAGTGGGGACAGATACGCAGTATTTT | TRBJ2-3 | . | . | TRBV12-3/TRBV12-4